Included here is one T cell receptor beta chain sequence, with context. These data are taken from a study of CD8 T cells in Susac syndrome. In germline, CDR1 is GTSNPN, CDR2 SVGIG (reference sequence). V lost 2 bases to trimming and J lost 6 bases, with 14 bases between them. The CDR3 totals 14 residues. Random hexamers were used to reverse transcribe about 0.45 to 1 ug of RNA. Across 54 Vbeta and 13 Jbeta, immunoSEQ multiplex PCR amplified TCR beta CDR3. Using its own MiXCR run on the immunoSEQ multiplex PCR reads, TCRdb lists one record per CDR3 protein. In the table there are fewer than 150,000 distinct CDR3 sequences, around nine tenths of which are singletons.

The sample was CD8+ T cells from PBMCs. The J gene is TRBJ2-1, the V gene TRBV30; possibly TRBD1 or TRBD2 for D (5 bases each). The TCR was taken from a human donor with multiple sclerosis. The CDR3 here is CAWSWDGRVNEQFF. The CDR3 nucleotides read TGTGCCTGGAGTTGGGACGGCAGAGTCAATGAGCAGTTCTTC. Drawing the rest from reference TRBV30 and TRBJ2-1, the complete variable domain is SQTIHQWPATLVQPVGSPLSLECTVEGTSNPNLYWYRQAAGRGLQLLFYSVGIGQISSEVPQNLSASRPQDRQFILSSKKLLLSDSGFYLCAWSWDGRVNEQFFGPGTRLTVL.